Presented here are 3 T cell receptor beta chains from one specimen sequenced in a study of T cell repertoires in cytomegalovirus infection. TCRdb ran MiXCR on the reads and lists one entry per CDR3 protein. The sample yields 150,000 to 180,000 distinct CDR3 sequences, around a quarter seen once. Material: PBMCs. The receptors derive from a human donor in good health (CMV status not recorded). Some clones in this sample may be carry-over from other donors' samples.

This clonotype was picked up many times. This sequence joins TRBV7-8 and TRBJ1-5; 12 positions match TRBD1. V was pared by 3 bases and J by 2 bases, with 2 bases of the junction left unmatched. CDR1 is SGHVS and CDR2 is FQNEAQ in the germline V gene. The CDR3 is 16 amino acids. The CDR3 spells CASSLGQGAGNQPQHF. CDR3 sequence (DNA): TGTGCCAGCAGCTTGGGACAGGGGGCCGGCAATCAGCCCCAGCATTTT.

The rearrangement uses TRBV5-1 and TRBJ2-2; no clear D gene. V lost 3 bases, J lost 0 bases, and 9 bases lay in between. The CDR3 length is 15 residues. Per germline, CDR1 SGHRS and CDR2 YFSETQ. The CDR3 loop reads CASSSTRANTGELFF. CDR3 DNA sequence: TGCGCCAGCAGCTCGACCAGAGCGAACACCGGGGAGCTGTTTTTT.

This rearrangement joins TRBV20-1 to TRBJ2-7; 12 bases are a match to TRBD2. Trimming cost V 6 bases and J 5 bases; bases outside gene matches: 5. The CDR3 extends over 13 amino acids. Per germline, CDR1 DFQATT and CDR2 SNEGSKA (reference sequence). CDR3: CSARTSGVHEQYF. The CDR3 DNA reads TGCAGTGCGCGGACTAGCGGGGTCCACGAGCAGTACTTC.